The 25 T cell receptor beta chains below were found in one sample sequenced in a study of beta chain features in type 1 diabetes. Of the isolated RNA, all was reverse transcribed, and so the sequenced material was expressed TCRB transcripts. Only in-frame clones appear in the TCRdb table, and some are missing; sequencing was by immunoSEQ multiplex PCR. The sample carries 300,000 or so clones, about a tenth recorded once. Whole-study findings and limits: Shortening of TCRB CDR3s, moderate but significant, appeared in all four CD4+ subsets of Type 1 diabetes patients.

Their antigens are not known. Material for sequencing was central memory CD4+ T cells from blood. Receptor source: a man aged 25 to 40 with type 1 diabetes.

This clone has just a few counts. The rearrangement joins TRBV10-1 to TRBJ1-2; D remains unclear. V was clipped by 0 bases and J by 4 bases, with 3 bases between them. Germline V CDR1 and CDR2: WNHNN, SYGVQD (reference sequence). This CDR3 spans 12 amino acids. The CDR3 DNA reads as TGCGCCAGCAGTGAGTCCAGCTATGGCTACACCTTC. This encodes CASSESSYGYTF.

This clone appeared a few times. V and J are TRBV11-2 and TRBJ2-3, with D tentatively TRBD1 (6 bases). Trimming removed 6 bases at V and 4 bases at J, with 11 bases between. Germline CDR1 and CDR2: SGHAT and FQNNGV. The CDR3 is 13 residues long. CDR3 sequence (DNA): TGTGCCAGCAGTTCCCAGGGGTCAGATACGCAGTATTTT. It translates to CASSSQGSDTQYF.

A word on this clone: Different DNA sequences within this sample yield the same CDR3. The chain joins TRBV11-2 to TRBJ2-5; 7 nucleotides agree with TRBD2. V shed 1 base, J shed 7 bases, and the junction held 3 bases outside the gene matches. Looked up from germline, CDR1 is SGHAT and CDR2 is FQNNGV. The CDR3 runs to 13 residues. The CDR3 here is CASSLGGGGTQYF. CDR3 in DNA: TGTGCCAGCAGCTTAGGGGGGGGTGGGACCCAGTACTTC.

The chain recombines TRBV2 with TRBJ1-1; 8 bases match TRBD1. This CDR3 comprises 14 residues. The germline V gene encodes CDR1 SNHLY and CDR2 FYNNEI. The V and J ends lost 7 bases and 4 bases, in that order; junction bases with no gene match: 8. This chain's CDR3 is CASTPQGAVTEAFF. The CDR3, as DNA: TGTGCCAGCACCCCCCAGGGGGCTGTCACTGAAGCTTTCTTT.

In this sample, this clone turned up a few times. The V gene is TRBV28, the J gene TRBJ2-7; D perhaps matches TRBD1 (5 bases). The CDR3 consists of 14 residues. Germline V CDR1 and CDR2: MDHEN, SYDVKM. The V end was cut by 10 bases, the J end by 4 bases, with 20 bases between. Here the CDR3 reads CATDRAGQVYEQYF. The CDR3 DNA follows: TGTGCCACCGACCGGGCAGGGCAGGTGTACGAGCAGTACTTC.

The chain joins TRBV5-1 to TRBJ2-7; 9 bases align to TRBD2. The CDR3 extends over 14 amino acids. V dropped 1 base and J dropped 3; count of bases not matched to a gene: 2. The germline gives CDR1 SGHRS, CDR2 YFSETQ. CDR3 DNA: TGCGCCAGCAGCTTGTATAGCGGGGGCTACGAGCAGTACTTC. It yields the protein CASSLYSGGYEQYF.

This clone has only a few counts. The CDR3 region has the DNA TGTGCCTGGAGGGAGGGGGCAGGGACGAGACTAGCCCACAATGAGCAGTTCTTC. Protein product: CAWREGAGTRLAHNEQFF. The V gene is TRBV30, the J gene TRBJ2-1; D could derive from TRBD1 or TRBD2 (7 bases each). There are 18 residues in the CDR3. V lost 3 bases and J 5 bases, leaving 26 bases between the germline ends. CDR1 and CDR2 (germline): GTSNPN, SVGIG (reference sequence). The variable domain in full, with the rest retrieved from reference TRBV30 and TRBJ2-1, is SQTIHQWPATLVQPVGSPLSLECTVEGTSNPNLYWYRQAAGRGLQLLFYSVGIGQISSEVPQNLSASRPQDRQFILSSKKLLLSDSGFYLCAWREGAGTRLAHNEQFFGPGTRLTVL.

This chain uses TRBV6-5 with TRBJ1-1; 8 positions agree with TRBD1. V shed 8 bases, J shed 1 base, and the junction held 3 bases outside the gene matches. From germline, CDR1 is MNHEY and CDR2 SVGAGI. The CDR3 runs to 13 residues. This CDR3 reads CASGGQGNTEAFF. The CDR3 nucleotides read TGTGCCAGCGGCGGACAGGGGAACACTGAAGCTTTCTTT.

V and J are TRBV5-1 and TRBJ1-1, with 8 positions matching TRBD1. This CDR3 is 15 amino acids long. V lost 7 bases to trimming and J lost 1 base; unmatched junction nucleotides: 9. Germline V gene data show CDR1 as SGHRS and CDR2 as YFSETQ. Written as DNA, the CDR3 is TGCGCCAGCTCCCGCTTGACAGGGGAGAACACTGAAGCTTTCTTT. It translates to CASSRLTGENTEAFF.

A few counts support this clone. Compared with germline, one end of the junction differs, possibly owing to a read error. The rearrangement joins TRBV7-9 to TRBJ1-1; D ambiguous. The germline V gene encodes CDR1 SEHNR and CDR2 FQNEAQ (reference sequence). The CDR3 has 10 amino acids. CDR3 residues: CASSPGPRSF. CDR3 in DNA: TGTGCCAGCAGCCCGGGCCCCCGGAGCTTT.

As to this clone: The same CDR3 is also encoded by other DNA sequences in this sample. V usage is TRBV11-2 and J usage is TRBJ2-7, with 13 bases matching TRBD2. The CDR3 extends over 19 amino acids. The germline V gene encodes CDR1 SGHAT and CDR2 FQNNGV. The V gene end was trimmed by 4 bases and the J gene end by 0 bases; junction bases not matched to a gene: 12. CDR3 sequence: CASSSTPGLAGYYSYEQYF. The DNA for the CDR3 is TGTGCCAGCAGCTCGACTCCGGGACTAGCGGGGTACTACTCCTACGAGCAGTACTTC.

This clone was seen many times. This chain connects TRBV7-2 to TRBJ1-5; D gene uncertain. Germline CDR1 reads SGHTA; CDR2 reads FQGNSA. This CDR3 has 15 amino acids. V lost 2 bases, J lost 3 bases, and 11 bases lay in between. The CDR3 DNA reads TGTGCCAGCAGCTTAAAAACAGCTCTCAATCAGCCCCAGCATTTT. It translates to CASSLKTALNQPQHF.

The chain has TRBV5-1 and TRBJ2-2, with D perhaps given as TRBD1 or TRBD2 (5 bases each). The V and J ends lost 4 bases and 7 bases respectively, with 11 bases between them. CDR1 is SGHRS, CDR2 YFSETQ, per germline. The CDR3 has 13 residues. The chain's CDR3 is CASSLGPDGELFF. The CDR3, as DNA: TGCGCCAGCAGCCTGGGACCCGACGGGGAGCTGTTTTTT.

The chain combines TRBV23-1 with TRBJ1-4; D not resolved. TRBV23-1 is assigned to the ORF class and has an uncertain function. The CDR3 is 18 amino acids. Deletions cut 8 bases from V and 3 bases from J, with 25 bases between. CDR3 residues: CASDGCVGVPRSNEKLFF. The CDR3 DNA reads TGCGCCAGCGACGGGTGTGTCGGGGTCCCTCGGTCTAATGAAAAACTGTTTTTT.

This clone came up a few times. The chain combines TRBV7-9 with TRBJ1-5; D uncertain. This CDR3 is 17 amino acids long. V was cut by 1 base and J by 1 base, with 14 bases left in between. Germline CDR1 reads SEHNR; CDR2 reads FQNEAQ (reference sequence). CDR3 bases: TGTGCCAGCAGCTTAGAGAGTGGCATGGGCAGCAATCAGCCCCAGCATTTT. Translating it yields CASSLESGMGSNQPQHF.

This clone showed up just a few times. This sequence joins TRBV7-9 and TRBJ2-3; no clear D. Trimming removed 5 bases from V and 3 bases from J, with 21 bases in between. This CDR3 is 17 amino acids long. Germline values: CDR1 SEHNR, CDR2 FQNEAQ (reference sequence). CDR3: CASSPLPGFPNTDTQYF. CDR3 DNA: TGTGCCAGCAGCCCGCTCCCAGGTTTTCCCAATACAGATACGCAGTATTTT.

V is TRBV5-1 and J is TRBJ2-3, with a weak D call TRBD1 (6 bases). The V gene's germline CDR1 is SGHRS and CDR2 YFSETQ. Trimming stripped 0 bases from V and 1 base from J, with 12 bases between. The CDR3 runs to 16 residues. CDR3 in amino acids: CASSLAGDPGTDTQYF. The CDR3 DNA is TGCGCCAGCAGCTTGGCAGGGGACCCCGGCACAGATACGCAGTATTTT.

This clone appeared a few times. The chain uses TRBV29-1 and TRBJ2-7; 11 bases are a match to TRBD1. V was clipped by 6 bases and J by 5 bases; unmatched bases: 9. From germline, CDR1 is SQVTM and CDR2 ANQGSEA. This CDR3 is 14 amino acids long. The CDR3 spells CSVTPRTGGNEQYF. CDR3 nucleotide sequence: TGCAGCGTCACTCCCAGGACAGGGGGCAACGAGCAGTACTTC.

This clone was seen only a few times. The chain couples TRBV5-1 to TRBJ2-1; TRBD2 aligns across 12 bases. The CDR3 runs to 17 residues. Germline CDR1 SGHRS, CDR2 YFSETQ. V was pared by 0 bases and J by 9 bases, with 10 bases of the junction left unmatched. In DNA, the CDR3 is TGCGCCAGCAGCTTGGCGGTACTAGCGGGGGGCTCGGTTGAGCAGTTCTTC. This encodes CASSLAVLAGGSVEQFF. The full variable domain, with the rest looked up from reference TRBV5-1 and TRBJ2-1, is KAGVTQTPRYLIKTRGQQVTLSCSPISGHRSVSWYQQTPGQGLQFLFEYFSETQRNKGNFPGRFSGRQFSNSRSEMNVSTLELGDSALYLCASSLAVLAGGSVEQFFGPGTRLTVL.

Here the CDR3 DNA reads TGTGCCAGCAGTGCGCGCCGGGACAGCACTGGCTACACCTTC. This encodes CASSARRDSTGYTF. The rearrangement links TRBV6-1 to TRBJ1-2; 7 nucleotides align to TRBD1. Germline V gives CDR1 MNHNS, CDR2 SASEGT. V was pared by 4 bases and J by 7 bases, with 9 bases of the junction left unmatched. The CDR3 loop spans 14 amino acids.

To note about this clone: The same CDR3 can be traced to other DNA sequences in this sample. CDR3 amino acids: CASSYRDRNQPQHF. Written as DNA, the CDR3 is TGTGCCAGCAGCTACCGGGACAGAAATCAGCCCCAGCATTTT. The gene calls are TRBV5-6 and TRBJ1-5, with 7 bases lining up with TRBD1. The CDR3 is 14 residues long. With V trimmed by 3 bases and J by 4 bases, 4 bases remained unmatched. Looked up from germline, CDR1 is SGHDT and CDR2 is YYEEEE.

The chain couples TRBV5-1 to TRBJ1-4, with 8 bases fitting TRBD1. Germline-derived CDR1 and CDR2 are SGHRS and YFSETQ. This CDR3 is 16 amino acids long. Trimming took 1 base from V and 3 from J; bases not matched to a gene: 5. The CDR3 DNA reads TGCGCCAGCAGCTTGACGGCACAGGGGGCTAATGAAAAACTGTTTTTT. It encodes CASSLTAQGANEKLFF. Full variable domain (outside the CDR3, taken from reference TRBV5-1 and TRBJ1-4): KAGVTQTPRYLIKTRGQQVTLSCSPISGHRSVSWYQQTPGQGLQFLFEYFSETQRNKGNFPGRFSGRQFSNSRSEMNVSTLELGDSALYLCASSLTAQGANEKLFFGSGTQLSVL.

The chain has TRBV28 and TRBJ2-3; tentatively, D is TRBD1 (5 bases). The CDR3 loop spans 13 amino acids. Germline lookup yields CDR1 MDHEN and CDR2 SYDVKM. Trimming pared 4 bases from V and 2 bases from J, leaving 7 bases between. The CDR3 here is CASSSTATDTQYF. The CDR3 DNA is TGTGCCAGCAGTTCGACAGCCACAGATACGCAGTATTTT.

This clone was picked up a small number of times. The chain couples TRBV10-3 to TRBJ1-1; maybe TRBD1 (6 bases). Trimming took 3 bases from V and 7 from J, leaving 9 bases between them. This CDR3 spans 12 amino acids. CDR1 and CDR2 from the germline V gene are ENHRY and SYGVKD. The CDR3 DNA reads TGTGCCATCAGTGACCGGGGGCATGAAGCTTTCTTT. Protein: CAISDRGHEAFF.

The J gene is TRBJ2-1, the V gene TRBV7-2; D unresolved. The CDR3 is 14 amino acids. The V gene lost 1 base and the J gene lost 2 bases, with 6 bases spanning the gap. Germline CDR1 reads SGHTA; CDR2 reads FQGNSA. CDR3 nucleotide sequence: TGTGCCAGCAGCTTAGACGGTGCCTACAATGAGCAGTTCTTC. This encodes CASSLDGAYNEQFF.